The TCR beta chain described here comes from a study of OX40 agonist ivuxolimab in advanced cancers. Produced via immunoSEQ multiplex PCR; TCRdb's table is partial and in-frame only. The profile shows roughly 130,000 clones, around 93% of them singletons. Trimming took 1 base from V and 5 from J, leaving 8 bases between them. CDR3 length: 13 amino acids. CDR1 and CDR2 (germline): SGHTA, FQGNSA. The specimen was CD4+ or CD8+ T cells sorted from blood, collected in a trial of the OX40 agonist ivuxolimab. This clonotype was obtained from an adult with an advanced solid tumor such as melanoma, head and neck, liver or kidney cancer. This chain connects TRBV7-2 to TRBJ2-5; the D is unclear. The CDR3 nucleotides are TGTGCCAGCAGCTTAGGCCCAAGGGAGACCCAGTACTTC. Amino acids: CASSLGPRETQYF.